This T cell receptor beta chain was identified during a study of T-cell reconstitution after alpha-beta-depleted transplantation in children. Using unique molecular identifiers, the investigators prepared the TCRbeta library. Each CDR3 protein is one row after TCRdb ran MiXCR on the PCR reads. The table has about 640,000 distinct CDR3 sequences, around a sixth seen once; the top ten hold 1.1%. V gave up 4 bases and J gave up 5 bases; unmatched junction bases: 10. Germline CDR1 reads SGHRS; CDR2 reads YFSETQ. This CDR3 spans 16 amino acids. This clonotype was recorded a few times. This sample comprised PBMCs from the stem cell graft donor, obtained from the stem cell graft. This chain connects TRBV5-1 to TRBJ1-1, with 11 bases fitting TRBD1. This TCR derives from a human donor who donated a stem cell graft to a child with acute myeloid leukemia. The DNA of the CDR3 is TGCGCCAGCAGCCCCCGGACAGGGGGCGTTTCAACTGAAGCTTTCTTT. Protein: CASSPRTGGVSTEAFF.